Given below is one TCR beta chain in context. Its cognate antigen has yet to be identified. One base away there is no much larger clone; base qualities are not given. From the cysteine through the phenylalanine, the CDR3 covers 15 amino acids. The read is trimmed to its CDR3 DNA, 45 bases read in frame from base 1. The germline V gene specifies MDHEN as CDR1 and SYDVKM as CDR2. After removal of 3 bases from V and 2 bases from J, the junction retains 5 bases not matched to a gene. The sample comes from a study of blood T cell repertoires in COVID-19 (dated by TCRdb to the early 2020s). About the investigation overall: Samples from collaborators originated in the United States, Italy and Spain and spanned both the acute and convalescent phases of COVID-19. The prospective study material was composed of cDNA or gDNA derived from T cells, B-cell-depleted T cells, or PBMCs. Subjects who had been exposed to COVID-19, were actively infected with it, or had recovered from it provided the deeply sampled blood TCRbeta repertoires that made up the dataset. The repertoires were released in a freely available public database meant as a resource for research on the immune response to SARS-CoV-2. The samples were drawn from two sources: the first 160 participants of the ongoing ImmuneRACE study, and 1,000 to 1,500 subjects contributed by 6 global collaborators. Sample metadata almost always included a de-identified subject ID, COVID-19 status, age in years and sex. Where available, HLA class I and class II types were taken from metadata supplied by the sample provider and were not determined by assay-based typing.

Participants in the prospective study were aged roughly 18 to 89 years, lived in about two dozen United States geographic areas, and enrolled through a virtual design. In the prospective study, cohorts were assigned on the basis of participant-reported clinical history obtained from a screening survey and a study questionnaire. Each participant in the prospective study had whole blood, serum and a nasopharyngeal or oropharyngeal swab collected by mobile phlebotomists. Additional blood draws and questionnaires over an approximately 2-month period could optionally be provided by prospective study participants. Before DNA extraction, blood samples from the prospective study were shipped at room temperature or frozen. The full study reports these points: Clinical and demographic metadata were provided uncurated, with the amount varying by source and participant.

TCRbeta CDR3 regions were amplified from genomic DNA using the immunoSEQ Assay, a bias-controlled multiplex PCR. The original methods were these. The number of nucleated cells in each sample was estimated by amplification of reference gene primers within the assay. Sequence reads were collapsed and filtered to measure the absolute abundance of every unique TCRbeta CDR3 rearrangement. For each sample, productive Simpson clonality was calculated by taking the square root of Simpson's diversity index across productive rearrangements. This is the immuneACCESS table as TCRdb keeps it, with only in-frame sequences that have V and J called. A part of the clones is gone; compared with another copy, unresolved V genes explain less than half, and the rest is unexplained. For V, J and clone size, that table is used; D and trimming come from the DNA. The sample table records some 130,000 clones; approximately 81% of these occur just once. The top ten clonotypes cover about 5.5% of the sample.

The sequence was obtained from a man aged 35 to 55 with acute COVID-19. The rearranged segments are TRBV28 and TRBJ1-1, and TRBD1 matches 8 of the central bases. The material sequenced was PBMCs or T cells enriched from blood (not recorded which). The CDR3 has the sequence CASSFPGGENTEAFF. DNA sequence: TGTGCCAGCAGTTTTCCAGGGGGCGAAAACACTGAAGCTTTCTTT.